The 2 T cell receptor beta chains presented below share a single source sample, sequenced in a study of cytomegalovirus exposure and HLA in healthy donors. The PCR had 60 Vbeta and 13 Jbeta primers. Produced via immunoSEQ multiplex PCR; TCRdb's table is partial and in-frame only. The sample carries 100,000 to 150,000 clones, roughly 80% recorded once. Source material: PBMCs. The receptors stem from a man younger than 30 in good health and CMV-seropositive.

On this clone: The same CDR3 is also encoded by other DNA sequences in this sample. This chain links TRBV5-4 with TRBJ2-7, with 7 bases lining up with TRBD2. This CDR3 comprises 16 residues. V lost 4 bases, J lost 9 bases, and 19 bases stayed unmatched. Germline CDR1 SGHNT, CDR2 YYREEE (reference sequence). CDR3 bases: TGTGCCAGCAGCCTGGCGTGGCGGGAGACCCCCGACGGGCAGTACTTC. Translating gives CASSLAWRETPDGQYF.

The sample holds one count of this clone. The J gene is TRBJ2-3, the V gene TRBV4-1; possibly TRBD2 for D (5 bases). Germline loops: CDR1 MGHRA, CDR2 YSYEKL. The CDR3 spans 15 residues. V dropped 4 bases and J dropped 2 bases, with 13 bases sitting between them. CDR3: CASSPDSGPTDTQYF. CDR3 bases: TGCGCCAGCAGCCCGGACTCAGGCCCCACAGATACGCAGTATTTT.